This T cell receptor (beta chain) was captured in a study of cytomegalovirus exposure and HLA in healthy donors. Study-wide results and caveats: Cytomegalovirus association was listed for 164 TCR beta chains. According to a later analysis, most TCR beta chains associated with CMV appeared HLA-restricted. In vitro experiments confirmed that three CMV-associated chains were specific for CMV antigens.

There are a few counts of this clone. Its specificity is not known. Primers: 60 Vbeta forward and 13 Jbeta reverse. Libraries were prepared by immunoSEQ multiplex PCR; TCRdb keeps only in-frame clonotypes and omits some of them. The data hold about 97,000 clones, with approximately 80% observed a single time. Source material: PBMCs. The TCR originated in a male donor in good health and CMV-seropositive.

CDR3 bases: TGTGCCAGCAGCGTAGGGGGGGAGAAGGGAGAGACCCAGTACTTC. Protein: CASSVGGEKGETQYF. This chain joins TRBV9 and TRBJ2-5, with D perhaps matching TRBD2 (6 bases). The CDR3 contains 15 residues. Deletions cut 0 bases from V and 4 bases from J, with 13 bases between. The germline V gene encodes CDR1 SGDLS and CDR2 YYNGEE. The entire variable domain, with the rest obtained from reference TRBV9 and TRBJ2-5, is as follows: DSGVTQTPKHLITATGQRVTLRCSPRSGDLSVYWYQQSLDQGLQFLIQYYNGEERAKGNILERFSAQQFPDLHSELNLSSLELGDSALYFCASSVGGEKGETQYFGPGTRLLVL.